This T cell receptor beta chain was recovered during a study of control samples from healthy donors and cancer patients. TCRdb's table, derived via immunoSEQ multiplex PCR, lists solely in-frame clones and lacks some. The sample consists of about 150,000 clones, 88% of them appearing once. This clone showed up just once. The germline V gene encodes CDR1 LNHDA and CDR2 SQIVND (reference sequence). Unmatched junction bases numbered 8, after V lost 2 bases and J lost 3 bases. The CDR3 is 17 amino acids. Input material: blood. This sequence originates from a man younger than 35 in good health. The J gene is TRBJ2-2, the V gene TRBV19; 8 bases match TRBD1. Here the CDR3 DNA reads TGTGCCAGTAGTATAAATGGGGAACAGGGGGACACCGGGGAGCTGTTTTTT. As protein: CASSINGEQGDTGELFF.